These 22 T cell receptor beta chains originate from one sample sequenced in a study of vaccination and CD4 T cells after COVID-19. The Oncomine TCR Beta short-read assay generated sequence data from the DNA of cultured CD4+ T cells. TCRdb re-analysed the PCR reads in MiXCR, keeping a single row per CDR3 protein. This sample carries about 17,000 distinct CDR3 sequences, about 40% of them seen once, and the ten largest clones take around an eighth. Their recognized antigens are unknown. The sample's treatment: roughly 11-day PBMC culture with coronavirus spike peptide pools or control peptides (ViraFEST assay). The specimen sequenced was CD4+ T cells from blood, cultured in vitro. Every receptor here comes from a human donor who had recovered from COVID-19.

This chain links TRBV6-5 with TRBJ2-4, with D possibly matching TRBD2 (6 bases). The V gene's germline CDR1 is MNHEY and CDR2 SVGAGI. The CDR3 spans 14 residues. V lost 3 bases and J 9 bases, leaving 15 bases between the germline ends. Here the CDR3 reads CASSYSQGAGIQYF. The CDR3 nucleotides are TGTGCCAGCAGTTATAGTCAGGGAGCGGGCATTCAGTACTTC.

The rearrangement joins TRBV7-9 to TRBJ2-7; D gene uncertain. Trimming shortened V by 2 bases and J by 1 base, and 12 bases separated the two germline ends. The CDR3 covers 15 residues. Germline CDR1 SEHNR, CDR2 FQNEAQ (reference sequence). The CDR3, as DNA: TGTGCCAGCAGCTTATCCGGCGGAGATTCCTACGAGCAGTACTTC. It specifies CASSLSGGDSYEQYF.

J is TRBJ2-1 and V is TRBV2; the D gene could be TRBD1 or TRBD2 (6 bases each). The CDR3 consists of 13 residues. The V end was cut by 5 bases, the J end by 4 bases, with 9 bases between. Germline CDR1 reads SNHLY; CDR2 reads FYNNEI. The chain's CDR3 is CASSLGGYNEQFF. In DNA, the CDR3 is TGTGCCAGCAGTCTAGGGGGGTACAATGAGCAGTTCTTC. Based on the CDR3 plus reference TRBV2 and TRBJ2-1, the full variable domain is EPEVTQTPSHQVTQMGQEVILRCVPISNHLYFYWYRQILGQKVEFLVSFYNNEISEKSEIFDDQFSVERPDGSNFTLKIRSTKLEDSAMYFCASSLGGYNEQFFGPGTRLTVL.

The V gene is TRBV29-1, the J gene TRBJ1-2; 7 nucleotides line up with TRBD1. The germline CDR1 and CDR2 sequences are SQVTM and ANQGSEA. V lost 5 bases and J lost 4; bases outside the gene matches: 7. The CDR3 contains 13 residues. DNA for the CDR3: TGCAGCGTTCACAGGGGCGCCTCCTATGGCTACACCTTC. The encoded protein is CSVHRGASYGYTF.

The chain links TRBV27 to TRBJ2-2, with a tentative D call TRBD1 (5 bases). Trimming shortened V by 8 bases and J by 2 bases, and 15 bases separated the two germline ends. The CDR3 has 15 residues. Looked up from germline, CDR1 is MNHEY and CDR2 is SMNVEV (reference sequence). Here the CDR3 DNA reads TGTGCCAGCTCCCTATGGCAGGGTAACACCGGGGAGCTGTTTTTT. Translating gives CASSLWQGNTGELFF.

J is TRBJ1-1 and V is TRBV5-1, with D possibly TRBD1 on 6 matching bases. The CDR3 runs 15 residues. The germline CDR1 and CDR2 sequences are SGHRS and YFSETQ. V was trimmed by 4 bases and J by 3 bases, leaving 16 bases between them. For the CDR3, the DNA is TGCGCCAGCAGCCGAGGACAGAATAGGGACACTGAAGCTTTCTTT. Encoded protein: CASSRGQNRDTEAFF.

This chain connects TRBV7-9 to TRBJ2-7, with unresolved D. V was pared by 5 bases and J by 4 bases, with 18 bases between. Germline CDR1 SEHNR, CDR2 FQNEAQ (reference sequence). This CDR3 contains 15 residues. CDR3 sequence (DNA): TGTGCCAGCAGCCCCGGAGAGGTATTAGGATACGAGCAGTACTTC. This translates into CASSPGEVLGYEQYF.

The V and J genes are TRBV20-1 and TRBJ2-1, with D possibly being TRBD1 (5 bases). The CDR3 covers 12 residues. CDR1 and CDR2 from the germline V gene are DFQATT and SNEGSKA (reference sequence). V gave up 0 bases and J gave up 7 bases, with 7 bases separating them. Here the CDR3 DNA reads TGCAGTGCTAGAGATTACAGGAATGAGCAGTTCTTC. This sequence encodes CSARDYRNEQFF.

This clonotype turned up a few times. The V and J genes are TRBV19 and TRBJ1-2; maybe TRBD1 (5 bases). Trimming cost V 6 bases and J 5 bases, with 16 bases left between them. Germline assignment: CDR1 LNHDA and CDR2 SQIVND (reference sequence). This CDR3 region has 14 residues. The CDR3 spells CASRQAQGPYGYTF. The CDR3 nucleotides read TGTGCCAGTAGACAGGCCCAAGGACCTTATGGCTACACCTTC.

There are a few counts of this clonotype. The J gene is TRBJ1-2, the V gene TRBV7-6; TRBD1 matches at 8 bases. The CDR3 contains 16 residues. Germline assignment: CDR1 SGHVS and CDR2 FNYEAQ. The trim removed 1 base at V and 8 bases at J, leaving 12 bases unmatched. The CDR3, as DNA: TGTGCCAGCAGCTTAGGAACCCCAGGACAGGGAAAGGGCTACACCTTC. It translates to CASSLGTPGQGKGYTF.

This clonotype occurred a few times. The rearrangement joins TRBV19 to TRBJ1-3, with TRBD1 matching 10 bases. Germline assignment: CDR1 LNHDA and CDR2 SQIVND (reference sequence). CDR3 length: 18 residues. With V trimmed by 5 bases and J by 0 bases, 10 bases remained unmatched. The CDR3 coding sequence is TGTGCCAGTAGTGAAACCGGGACAGGGGCCCGCTCTGGAAACACCATATATTTT. Amino acids: CASSETGTGARSGNTIYF.

This clonotype appeared a few times. This rearrangement joins TRBV20-1 to TRBJ2-7; maybe TRBD1 (6 bases). The V end lost 6 bases, the J end lost 3 bases, and 15 bases lay between the germline ends. Germline V gene data show CDR1 as DFQATT and CDR2 as SNEGSKA (reference sequence). The CDR3 covers 13 residues. DNA of the CDR3: TGCAGTGCGGGCGACAGGATCCTCTACGAGCAGTACTTC. As protein: CSAGDRILYEQYF.

The chain is built from TRBV12-3 or TRBV12-4 and TRBJ1-2, with 8 bases lining up with TRBD1. Trimming removed 2 bases from V and 3 bases from J; junction bases left unmatched: 2. This CDR3 region has 14 residues. CDR3 nucleotide sequence: TGTGCCAGCAGTTTAAACAGGGGGGACTATGGCTACACCTTC. This codes for CASSLNRGDYGYTF.

The V and J genes are TRBV5-4 and TRBJ2-3, with TRBD1 as a possible D gene (5 bases). The CDR3 is 15 amino acids. CDR1 SGHNT and CDR2 YYREEE come from the germline V gene (reference sequence). The V end lost 0 bases, the J end lost 3 bases, and 11 bases lay between the germline ends. CDR3 protein: CASSLAQGTTDTQYF. CDR3 nucleotides: TGTGCCAGCAGCTTGGCGCAGGGAACGACAGATACGCAGTATTTT.

In this sample, this clonotype turned up a few times. The chain recombines TRBV20-1 with TRBJ2-5; TRBD2 aligns across 12 bases. Germline V gene sequence: CDR1 DFQATT, CDR2 SNEGSKA (reference sequence). This CDR3 has 15 residues. V gave up 6 bases and J gave up 4 bases; unmatched junction bases: 9. The CDR3 DNA is TGCAGTGCCAGCCCGACTAGCGGGAGCTCAGAGACCCAGTACTTC. It translates to CSASPTSGSSETQYF.

The chain is built from TRBV11-3 and TRBJ2-7; maybe TRBD1 (5 bases). Germline loops: CDR1 SGHNT, CDR2 YENEEA. The CDR3 is 13 amino acids. V lost 4 bases, J lost 1 base, and 8 bases lay in between. Written as DNA, the CDR3 is TGTGCCAGCAGCTCCCAGGGTTCCTACGAGCAGTACTTC. This encodes CASSSQGSYEQYF. The entire variable domain, with the rest obtained from reference TRBV11-3 and TRBJ2-7, is as follows: EAGVVQSPRYKIIEKKQPVAFWCNPISGHNTLYWYLQNLGQGPELLIRYENEEAVDDSQLPKDRFSAERLKGVDSTLKIQPAELGDSAVYLCASSSQGSYEQYFGPGTRLTVT.

V and J are TRBV28 and TRBJ2-3; 8 positions match TRBD1. V lost 7 bases and J lost 3; bases outside the gene matches: 12. This CDR3 comprises 16 residues. Germline CDR1 reads MDHEN; CDR2 reads SYDVKM. The CDR3 sequence: CASNPDRGLGTDTQYF. CDR3 nucleotide sequence: TGTGCCAGCAACCCCGACAGGGGATTAGGAACAGATACGCAGTATTTT.

The rearrangement uses TRBV5-1 and TRBJ1-2; possible D gene TRBD1, 6 bases. CDR1 and CDR2 (germline): SGHRS, YFSETQ. The CDR3 loop spans 14 amino acids. V gave up 4 bases and J gave up 7 bases, with 17 bases separating them. CDR3 sequence: CASSPPSDSGGYTF. In DNA, the CDR3 is TGCGCCAGCAGCCCCCCCTCGGACAGCGGTGGCTACACCTTC.

This chain links TRBV6-5 with TRBJ2-7; 7 bases are a match to TRBD1. V lost 4 bases and J lost 3; bases outside the gene matches: 3. The germline V gene has CDR1 MNHEY and CDR2 SVGAGI. The CDR3 contains 13 residues. The CDR3 bases are TGTGCCAGCAGTTCGACAGGGAGCTACGAGCAGTACTTC. It is translated as CASSSTGSYEQYF.

The gene calls are TRBV19 and TRBJ1-3, with TRBD1 as a possible D gene (6 bases). Germline V gene sequence: CDR1 LNHDA, CDR2 SQIVND (reference sequence). CDR3 length equals 13 residues. Between the trimmed V and J ends, which lost 9 bases and 1 base, there was a span of 10 bases. CDR3 sequence reads: CASSRGSGNTIYF. CDR3 in DNA: TGTGCCAGCAGCAGGGGTTCTGGAAACACCATATATTTT. The complete variable domain, with remaining parts taken from reference TRBV19 and TRBJ1-3, reads DGGITQSPKYLFRKEGQNVTLSCEQNLNHDAMYWYRQDPGQGLRLIYYSQIVNDFQKGDIAEGYSVSREKKESFPLTVTSAQKNPTAFYLCASSRGSGNTIYFGEGSWLTVV.

This clonotype was detected only a few times. This rearrangement joins TRBV7-9 to TRBJ2-2; 9 bases align to TRBD1. The length of the CDR3 is 14 residues. After removal of 9 bases from V and 0 bases from J, the junction contained 2 bases not matched to a gene. Germline V gives CDR1 SEHNR, CDR2 FQNEAQ (reference sequence). The CDR3 reads CARGTGSNTGELFF. The CDR3 DNA reads as TGTGCCAGAGGGACAGGGTCGAACACCGGGGAGCTGTTTTTT.

The genes are TRBV5-1 and TRBJ2-7; the D is unclear. The CDR3 extends over 13 amino acids. Germline CDR1 reads SGHRS; CDR2 reads YFSETQ. Trimming took 0 bases from V and 3 from J, leaving 7 bases between them. The CDR3: CASSLVDGYEQYF. The CDR3, as DNA: TGCGCCAGCAGCTTGGTCGACGGCTACGAGCAGTACTTC.